The next 26 T cell receptor beta chains were all read from a single sample in a study of T-cell memory formation after mild COVID-19. MiXCR was run by TCRdb on the 5' RACE reads, yielding one entry per CDR3 protein. The repertoire holds roughly 400,000 distinct CDR3 sequences, with approximately 16% as singletons. Sequencing was performed on PBMCs or a T cell subset sorted from them (not recorded which). These receptors came from a man younger than 35 who had mild COVID-19 (a few samples of this study predate the infection). Cell type and time point are not known.

This clonotype was counted a few times. The chain joins TRBV6-5 to TRBJ1-2; D not resolved. The germline gives CDR1 MNHEY, CDR2 SVGAGI. This CDR3 comprises 16 residues. Trimming took off 1 base at V and 4 bases at J, with 16 bases between the two ends. The CDR3 protein is CASSYWIVGQAYGYTF. The CDR3 nucleotides read TGTGCCAGCAGTTACTGGATCGTCGGTCAGGCCTATGGCTACACCTTC.

This clonotype was seen a handful of times. DNA for the CDR3: TGTGCCAACGAAGACAGAGCGAACACCGGGGAGCTGTTTTTT. Amino acid sequence: CANEDRANTGELFF. The chain links TRBV6-5 to TRBJ2-2, with a weak D call TRBD1 (5 bases). From germline, CDR1 is MNHEY and CDR2 SVGAGI. There are 14 residues in the CDR3. Trimming cost V 10 bases and J 0 bases, with 12 bases left between them.

This clonotype has more than one count but fewer than ten. The CDR3 nucleotides are TGTGCCAGCACGGCCTCAGGGGGGAACACCATATATTTT. Amino acids: CASTASGGNTIYF. V is TRBV7-8 and J is TRBJ1-3; 7 nucleotides match TRBD1. CDR1 and CDR2 (germline): SGHVS, FQNEAQ. This CDR3 contains 13 residues. V was clipped by 7 bases and J by 7 bases; unmatched bases: 7.

This clonotype was counted ten times or more. This sequence joins TRBV28 and TRBJ1-6, with D unresolved. Trimming stripped 4 bases from V and 10 bases from J, with 5 bases between. The CDR3 runs 11 residues. Germline V CDR1 and CDR2: MDHEN, SYDVKM. The CDR3 DNA reads as TGTGCCAGCAGTTATCGGTCACCCCTCCACTTT. This sequence encodes CASSYRSPLHF.

This clonotype was observed at least ten times. The V gene is TRBV4-3, the J gene TRBJ1-5, with D unresolved. The V end lost 4 bases, the J end lost 9 bases, and 10 bases lay between the germline ends. The CDR3 totals 12 residues. Looked up from germline, CDR1 is LGHNA and CDR2 is YSLEER. CDR3 bases: TGCGCCAGCAGCCTACAAGGGCGGCCCCAGCATTTT. Translation gives CASSLQGRPQHF.

The table lists this clonotype with many counts. The chain carries TRBV7-9 and TRBJ2-3, with unresolved D. V was trimmed by 6 bases and J by 1 base, leaving 8 bases between them. The CDR3 contains 13 residues. From germline, CDR1 is SEHNR and CDR2 FQNEAQ (reference sequence). CDR3 residues: CASSSTGTDTQYF. CDR3 in DNA: TGTGCCAGCAGTTCCACGGGCACAGATACGCAGTATTTT.

The sample holds a few counts of this clonotype. The chain links TRBV5-1 to TRBJ2-3; D might be TRBD1 (6 bases). The CDR3 is 16 amino acids. With 3 bases removed from V and 2 bases from J, the gap between germline ends came to 16 bases. Per germline, CDR1 SGHRS and CDR2 YFSETQ. CDR3 in amino acids: CASSYGTIQPTDTQYF. The CDR3 bases are TGCGCCAGCAGCTACGGGACAATCCAGCCCACAGATACGCAGTATTTT.

This clonotype has only a few counts. The rearrangement uses TRBV24-1 and TRBJ2-3; D remains unclear. The V end lost 4 bases, the J end lost 6 bases, and 19 bases lay between the germline ends. In germline, CDR1 is KGHDR, CDR2 SFDVKD. The CDR3 runs 16 residues. CDR3 amino acids: CATSERDVGPEDTQYF. CDR3 nucleotide sequence: TGTGCCACCAGTGAAAGAGACGTGGGCCCTGAGGATACGCAGTATTTT.

The chain uses TRBV6-5 and TRBJ1-2; 8 bases line up with TRBD1. The CDR3 loop spans 15 amino acids. The V segment lost 0 bases and the J segment 5 bases; nucleotides outside the gene matches: 5. The germline V gene has CDR1 MNHEY and CDR2 SVGAGI. CDR3: CASSYSGQGRYGYTF. The CDR3, as DNA: TGTGCCAGCAGTTACTCTGGACAGGGACGGTATGGCTACACCTTC.

This clonotype was picked up a small number of times. V usage is TRBV5-1 and J usage is TRBJ1-1, with a possible D match to TRBD1 (5 bases). This CDR3 region has 16 residues. V was trimmed by 4 bases and J by 4 bases, leaving 20 bases between them. The germline gives CDR1 SGHRS, CDR2 YFSETQ. CDR3 amino acids: CASSPKGGAGITEAFF. In DNA, the CDR3 is TGCGCCAGCAGCCCTAAGGGAGGGGCCGGAATCACTGAAGCTTTCTTT.

The sample holds a few counts of this clonotype. This sequence joins TRBV7-8 and TRBJ2-3, with D maybe TRBD2 (5 bases). CDR1 and CDR2 (germline): SGHVS, FQNEAQ. The CDR3 is 15 residues long. Trimming cost V 5 bases and J 0 bases, with 12 bases left between them. The CDR3 bases are TGTGCCAGCAGCCTTTCGAGCGGTAGCACAGATACGCAGTATTTT. The encoded protein is CASSLSSGSTDTQYF.

This clonotype was recorded many times. This chain uses TRBV7-2 with TRBJ1-1; D is uncertain. Trimming removed 1 base at V and 4 bases at J, with 19 bases between. The germline V gene has CDR1 SGHTA and CDR2 FQGNSA. The CDR3 runs 17 residues. CDR3 bases: TGTGCCAGCAGCTTAGAGGTCTTATTCTCCTCGGGCACTGAAGCTTTCTTT. Protein: CASSLEVLFSSGTEAFF. The whole variable domain, remainder taken from reference TRBV7-2 and TRBJ1-1, is GAGVSQSPSNKVTEKGKDVELRCDPISGHTALYWYRQSLGQGLEFLIYFQGNSAPDKSGLPSDRFSAERTGGSVSTLTIQRTQQEDSAVYLCASSLEVLFSSGTEAFFGQGTRLTVV.

CDR3 sequence reads: CASSMGHGSPLHF. The DNA for the CDR3 is TGTGCCAGCAGCATGGGACATGGCTCACCCCTCCACTTT. The rearrangement uses TRBV5-4 and TRBJ1-6, with TRBD1 as a possible D gene (6 bases). This CDR3 contains 13 residues. Deletions cut 4 bases from V and 10 bases from J, with 12 bases between. Looked up from germline, CDR1 is SGHNT and CDR2 is YYREEE (reference sequence).

This clonotype was found a few times. The CDR3: CASSVADAYGYTF. DNA of the CDR3: TGTGCCAGCAGTGTAGCGGACGCCTATGGCTACACCTTC. V is TRBV6-1 and J is TRBJ1-2; no definite D call. The ends were cut back, 4 bases at V and 4 bases at J, with 10 bases in the middle. The CDR3 is made up of 13 amino acids. Germline V lookup: CDR1 MNHNS, CDR2 SASEGT.

V gene TRBV5-1 combines with J gene TRBJ2-1, with 8 bases that match TRBD1. Trimming removed 7 bases from V and 0 bases from J; junction bases left unmatched: 6. Per the germline V gene, CDR1 is SGHRS and CDR2 is YFSETQ. The CDR3 loop spans 15 amino acids. In nucleotides, the CDR3 is TGCGCCAGCCAGACAGGGGTCGACTCCTACAATGAGCAGTTCTTC. Protein product: CASQTGVDSYNEQFF.

There are a few counts of this clonotype. The gene calls are TRBV7-6 and TRBJ2-2; 11 bases fit TRBD1. The CDR3 is 17 residues long. V dropped 3 bases and J dropped 3; count of bases not matched to a gene: 6. Germline V lookup: CDR1 SGHVS, CDR2 FNYEAQ. For the CDR3, the DNA is TGTGCCAGCAGCTTCAATCCGGACAGGGGGCACACCGGGGAGCTGTTTTTT. This sequence encodes CASSFNPDRGHTGELFF. Full variable domain (remainder filled in from reference TRBV7-6 and TRBJ2-2): GAGVSQSPRYKVTKRGQDVALRCDPISGHVSLYWYRQALGQGPEFLTYFNYEAQQDKSGLPNDRFSAERPEGSISTLTIQRTEQRDSAMYRCASSFNPDRGHTGELFFGEGSRLTVL.

The rearrangement joins TRBV29-1 to TRBJ2-3; no firm D call. Germline V gene data show CDR1 as SQVTM and CDR2 as ANQGSEA. The CDR3 runs to 12 residues. The V and J ends lost 7 bases and 6 bases respectively, with 14 bases between them. The CDR3 coding sequence is TGCAGCGCCGAGTTGATGGCGGATACGCAGTATTTT. Translation: CSAELMADTQYF.

This clonotype showed up just a few times. The chain is built from TRBV7-2 and TRBJ2-5, with 7 nucleotides matching TRBD1. The V gene's germline CDR1 is SGHTA and CDR2 FQGNSA. V dropped 4 bases and J dropped 2; count of bases not matched to a gene: 10. This CDR3 contains 16 residues. Here the CDR3 DNA reads TGTGCCAGCAGCTGGGGTCCGGGCAGGGGGCAAGAGACCCAGTACTTC. Residues: CASSWGPGRGQETQYF.

This clonotype was counted between two and nine times. The chain combines TRBV2 with TRBJ2-3; 8 positions agree with TRBD2. The V gene's germline CDR1 is SNHLY and CDR2 FYNNEI. The CDR3 has 15 residues. Unmatched junction bases numbered 12, after V lost 6 bases and J lost 7 bases. In nucleotides, the CDR3 is TGTGCCAGCAGGCCTTTCGGGGGGGGTAGCAATACGCAGTATTTT. As protein: CASRPFGGGSNTQYF.

This clonotype was found a few times. CDR3 sequence reads: CASSGDRASGYEQYF. The DNA of the CDR3 is TGTGCCAGCAGTGGGGACCGCGCCTCGGGGTACGAGCAGTACTTC. The chain employs TRBV2 and TRBJ2-7; D could derive from TRBD1 or TRBD2 (5 bases each). The CDR3 has 15 amino acids. Germline V gives CDR1 SNHLY, CDR2 FYNNEI. The germline V and J ends were trimmed by 4 bases and 4 bases, with 17 bases remaining between them. Full variable domain (remainder filled in from reference TRBV2 and TRBJ2-7): EPEVTQTPSHQVTQMGQEVILRCVPISNHLYFYWYRQILGQKVEFLVSFYNNEISEKSEIFDDQFSVERPDGSNFTLKIRSTKLEDSAMYFCASSGDRASGYEQYFGPGTRLTVT.

On this clonotype itself: Given a much more abundant clone one base away, this may be a read error. CDR3 DNA sequence: TGTGCCATAGGCCACAGGAACACCGGGGAGCTGTTTTTT. This translates into CAIGHRNTGELFF. The chain employs TRBV12-3 or TRBV12-4 and TRBJ2-2; D is ambiguous. Trimming cost V 10 bases and J 1 base, with 10 bases left between them. This CDR3 is 13 amino acids long.

This clonotype was counted between two and nine times. The rearrangement joins TRBV6-2 or TRBV6-3 to TRBJ2-7; possibly TRBD1 for D (6 bases). Per the germline V gene, CDR1 is MNHEY and CDR2 is SVGEGT. Trimming cost V 5 bases and J 3 bases, with 8 bases left between them. The CDR3 loop spans 12 amino acids. This CDR3 reads CASSQGYYEQYF. DNA of the CDR3: TGTGCCAGCAGTCAGGGGTACTACGAGCAGTACTTC.

The chain employs TRBV12-3 or TRBV12-4 and TRBJ1-5; D is perhaps TRBD1 (5 bases). V lost 5 bases, J lost 7 bases, and 12 bases lay in between. The CDR3 covers 13 residues. The CDR3 protein is CASSVGEGQPQHF. CDR3 nucleotide sequence: TGTGCCAGCAGTGTAGGGGAGGGACAGCCCCAGCATTTT.

V and J are TRBV7-9 and TRBJ1-6; unclear D gene. The V gene lost 3 bases and the J gene lost 7 bases, with 7 bases spanning the gap. This CDR3 spans 13 amino acids. The germline gives CDR1 SEHNR, CDR2 FQNEAQ (reference sequence). The CDR3 sequence is CASSFGQNSPLHF. The DNA for the CDR3 is TGTGCCAGCAGCTTTGGGCAGAATTCACCCCTCCACTTT.

V and J are TRBV4-3 and TRBJ2-3; D tentatively reads TRBD1 or TRBD2 (6 bases each). V was pared by 2 bases and J by 0 bases, with 9 bases between. Looked up from germline, CDR1 is LGHNA and CDR2 is YSLEER. There are 15 residues in the CDR3. CDR3 residues: CASSQQGTSTDTQYF. The DNA of the CDR3 is TGCGCCAGCAGCCAACAGGGGACTAGCACAGATACGCAGTATTTT.

The chain links TRBV29-1 to TRBJ1-1; TRBD1 matches 7 bases. Losses at the gene ends were 7 bases for V and 5 bases for J; bases not matched to a gene: 4. CDR1 is SQVTM and CDR2 is ANQGSEA in the germline V gene. The CDR3 spans 11 residues. CDR3 region: CSGDSNTEAFF. The CDR3 DNA reads as TGCAGCGGGGACAGTAATACTGAAGCTTTCTTT.